This TCR beta chain appears in the sequencing data of a study of blood T cell repertoires in COVID-19. Background on the study: Acute-phase and convalescent COVID-19 samples originated in the United States, Italy and Spain. The cDNA or gDNA used as material had been derived from T cells, B-cell-depleted T cells, or PBMCs.

Per germline, CDR1 SGHDT and CDR2 YYEEEE. V was shortened by 10 bases and J by 7 bases, with 18 bases between the two germline ends. The CDR3 length is 14 residues. In the source study's methods: Reference gene primer amplification in the assay estimated nucleated cell counts. Sequencing used immunoSEQ multiplex PCR; TCRdb keeps in-frame clones, though not all of them. Clone size and the V and J calls come from that table; the DNA yielded D and trimming. The data hold about 100,000 clones, with around 84% observed a single time. This clone was seen only once. The sequenced sample consisted of peripheral blood. The receptor's source is a man in his 70s with active or convalescent COVID-19. The gene calls are TRBV5-6 and TRBJ1-6; a possible D gene is TRBD1 (6 bases). The CDR3 sequence: CAASGGRRNSPLHF. The CDR3 region has the DNA TGTGCCGCCTCCGGGGGGCGGAGGAATTCACCCCTCCACTTT.